What follows is one T cell receptor (beta chain) and its context. The data were taken from a study of cytomegalovirus exposure and HLA in healthy donors. Germline CDR1 SGHTA, CDR2 FQGNSA. This CDR3 region has 17 residues. V shed 5 bases and J 0 bases; nucleotides not matched to a gene: 2. The PCR ran on 60 Vbeta and 13 Jbeta primers. Some clones are missing from TCRdb's copy, which holds only in-frame ones; the method was immunoSEQ multiplex PCR. The table has nearly 110,000 clones, around 76% seen once; the top ten hold roughly 2.3%. The receptor's source is a man between 18 and 29 years old in good health and CMV-seronegative. The J gene is TRBJ2-4, the V gene TRBV7-2; TRBD2 matches at 15 bases. Specimen: PBMCs. The chain's CDR3 is CASSPGLAGGAKNIQYF. In nucleotides, the CDR3 is TGTGCCAGCAGCCCGGGACTAGCGGGGGGAGCCAAAAACATTCAGTACTTC.